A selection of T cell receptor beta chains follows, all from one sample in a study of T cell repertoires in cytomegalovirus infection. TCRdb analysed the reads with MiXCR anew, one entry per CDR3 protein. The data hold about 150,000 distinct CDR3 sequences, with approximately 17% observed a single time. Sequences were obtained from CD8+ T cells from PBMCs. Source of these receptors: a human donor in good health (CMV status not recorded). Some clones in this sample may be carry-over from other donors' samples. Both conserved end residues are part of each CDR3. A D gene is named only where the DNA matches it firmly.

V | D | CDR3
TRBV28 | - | CASSFVSAGAGEAYF
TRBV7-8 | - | CASSSRYPGKGDSYEQYF
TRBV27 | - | CASSLAPTRPKNTEAFF
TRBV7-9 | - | CASSSEGVTNLGTQYF
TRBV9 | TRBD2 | CASSERLAVDNEQFF
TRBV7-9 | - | CASSLQDTGEQYF
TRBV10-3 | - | CAISALGDEQFF
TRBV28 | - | CASSRPGEQFF
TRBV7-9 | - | CASSTSTPYEQYF
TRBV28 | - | CASSPLRRGQPQHF
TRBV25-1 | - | CASSVRTSGTEAFF
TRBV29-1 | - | CSVEGEGPF
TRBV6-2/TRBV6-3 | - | CASSYGEGVRNQPQHF
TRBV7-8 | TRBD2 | CASSPQTSGQETQYF
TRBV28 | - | CDSSLSRGRMYGYTF
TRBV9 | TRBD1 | CASSGTGSGNTIYF
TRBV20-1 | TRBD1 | CSAREGRGGVQETQYF
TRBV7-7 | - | CASSLFVQETQYF
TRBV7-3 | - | CASSNGFSQVETQYF
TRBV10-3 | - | CAISEAASYEQYF
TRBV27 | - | CASSALNSESTDTQYF
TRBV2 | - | CASSRPGIEEKLFF
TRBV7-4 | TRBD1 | CASSWGSTGWETQYF
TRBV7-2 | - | CASSLGGDGQYF
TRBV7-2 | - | CASSFWAQETQYF
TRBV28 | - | CASSLRSATGRSYEQYF
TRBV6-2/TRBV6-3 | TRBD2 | CASSPGTRGSDEQFF
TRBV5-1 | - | CASSPQGGPYNEQFF
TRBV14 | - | CASSLRRGSNTEAFF
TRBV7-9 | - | CATVEAERIHTEAFF
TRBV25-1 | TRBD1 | CASSAPRDRQSYNEQFF
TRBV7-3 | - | CASSLGRTDTQYF
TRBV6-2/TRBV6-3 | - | CASGVSYEQYF
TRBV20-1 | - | CSASPLRIPGYGYTF
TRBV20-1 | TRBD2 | CSATPRTSGYSSYNEQFF
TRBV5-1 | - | CASSFLGNEQFF
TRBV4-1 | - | CASSQERAGELFF
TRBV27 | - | CASSSPSNTEAFF
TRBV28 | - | CASSFGQSVNEQYF
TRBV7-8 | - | CASSLGGRPKETQYF
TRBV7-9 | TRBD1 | CAGMQGARGYTF